These T cell receptor beta chains were read from a single sample in a study of radiotherapy plus CTLA-4 blockade in lung cancer. Measured with immunoSEQ multiplex PCR; TCRdb has only the in-frame clones, and not every one. The sample lists 80,000 to 95,000 clones, approximately 78% seen once, with roughly 23% in the top ten. The sequences come from peripheral blood, collected from a patient treated with radiotherapy plus ipilimumab. These receptors all stem from a human donor with non-small cell lung cancer that progressed on radiotherapy plus ipilimumab. CDR3s include the opening cysteine and the closing phenylalanine or tryptophan. A D gene is named only where the DNA matches it firmly. Clone size is not always given. Where it is, it says once, few, many or a class for expanded clones.

j_call clone_size v_call d_call cdr3_aa cdr3_nt
TRBJ2-1 . TRBV11-2 TRBD1 CASSPRQGSSYNEQFF TGTGCCAGCAGTCCTCGACAGGGTAGCTCCTACAATGAGCAGTTCTTC
TRBJ2-7 . TRBV4-1 . CASSQGTALEQYF TGCGCCAGCAGCCAAGGTACGGCCCTCGAGCAGTACTTC
TRBJ1-4 . TRBV30 TRBD1 CAWGTGVDEKLFF TGTGCCTGGGGGACAGGGGTGGACGAAAAACTGTTTTTT
TRBJ2-2 . TRBV5-1 . CASSYTGYTGELFF TGCGCCAGCAGCTATACAGGGTACACCGGGGAGCTGTTTTTT
TRBJ1-2 . TRBV5-8 . CASSPPGRTGFGGYTF TGTGCCAGCAGCCCGCCGGGGCGAACAGGCTTTGGTGGCTACACCTTC
TRBJ1-2 . TRBV7-9 TRBD1 CASSYGQGLYGYTF TGTGCCAGCAGCTACGGACAGGGACTGTATGGCTACACCTTC
TRBJ1-2 . TRBV5-1 TRBD1 CASSQTGVYGYTF TGCGCCAGCAGCCAGACAGGGGTCTATGGCTACACCTTC
TRBJ2-3 . TRBV19 . CASSSQGNRADTQYF TGTGCCAGTAGTTCCCAGGGAAATCGCGCAGATACGCAGTATTTT
TRBJ2-1 . TRBV4-1 . CASSQDSSGTANEQFF TGCGCCAGCAGCCAAGATTCAAGTGGGACCGCCAATGAGCAGTTCTTC
TRBJ1-3 . TRBV6-6 . CASSPPRGAGNTIYF TGTGCCAGCAGTCCACCTAGGGGAGCTGGAAACACCATATATTTT
TRBJ1-2 . TRBV5-1 . CASSLSSADYGYTF TGCGCCAGCAGCTTGTCATCGGCTGACTATGGCTACACCTTC
TRBJ2-7 . TRBV11-2 TRBD2 CASSTGTSGKYPYEQYF TGTGCCAGCAGCACAGGGACTAGCGGGAAATATCCCTACGAGCAGTACTTC
TRBJ1-3 . TRBV6-1 . CASSIDRTGNTIYF TGTGCCAGCAGCATCGACAGGACGGGAAACACCATATATTTT
TRBJ1-2 . TRBV6-5 TRBD1 CASRRTGDGYTF TGTGCCAGCCGTCGGACAGGGGACGGCTACACCTTC
TRBJ2-5 . TRBV11-2 . CASSQWETQYF TGTGCCAGCAGCCAATGGGAGACCCAGTACTTC
TRBJ1-3 once TRBV7-8 TRBD1 CASSREGTGRNTIYF TGTGCCAGCAGCCGGGAGGGGACAGGACGAAACACCATATATTTT
TRBJ2-5 . TRBV25-1 . CASSDPRIQETQYF TGTGCCAGCAGTGATCCACGGATACAAGAGACCCAGTACTTC
TRBJ1-2 . TRBV2 . CASSRDSLYGYTF TGTGCCAGCAGCCGAGACAGCCTCTATGGCTACACCTTC
TRBJ2-7 . TRBV6-5 . CASSRDFPYEQYF TGTGCCAGCAGTCGGGACTTTCCCTACGAGCAGTACTTC
TRBJ2-2 . TRBV6-5 TRBD1 CASSYGTGEVGELFF TGTGCCAGCAGTTACGGGACAGGGGAGGTCGGGGAGCTGTTTTTT
TRBJ1-1 few TRBV19 TRBD1 CASSTDNRGRENTEAFF TGTGCCAGTAGTACAGACAACAGGGGCCGGGAGAACACTGAAGCTTTCTTT
TRBJ2-3 few TRBV30 TRBD2 CAWSVPPFLAGGPDTQYF TGTGCCTGGAGTGTACCCCCATTCCTAGCGGGAGGGCCAGATACGCAGTATTTT
TRBJ1-5 . TRBV7-9 . CASSPDPQGLSGQPQHF TGTGCCAGCAGCCCCGACCCTCAGGGACTGTCGGGTCAGCCCCAGCATTTT
TRBJ2-1 . TRBV19 . CASSPGTNNEQFF TGTGCCAGTAGTCCCGGGACAAACAATGAGCAGTTCTTC
TRBJ1-1 once TRBV5-6 . CASSSDRMNTEAFF TGTGCCAGCAGCTCGGACAGAATGAACACTGAAGCTTTCTTT
TRBJ2-7 . TRBV27 TRBD2 CASSNGGDGAYEQYF TGTGCCAGCAGCAATGGGGGGGACGGGGCCTACGAGCAGTACTTC
TRBJ1-3 few TRBV28 . CASSFILSGNTIYF TGTGCCAGCAGTTTCATTTTGTCTGGAAACACCATATATTTT
TRBJ1-2 . TRBV6-1 TRBD1 CASSSTGDGYTF TGTGCCAGCAGTTCGACAGGGGACGGCTACACCTTC
TRBJ1-4 . TRBV9 . CASSGGGYTGDEKLFF TGTGCCAGCAGTGGGGGTGGCTACACTGGGGATGAAAAACTGTTTTTT
TRBJ1-1 . TRBV2 . CASSDITAREAFF TGTGCCAGCAGTGATATAACGGCGCGTGAAGCTTTCTTT
TRBJ2-7 . TRBV5-1 TRBD2 CASSLGLAGDHEQYF TGCGCCAGCAGCTTAGGACTAGCCGGGGACCACGAGCAGTACTTC
TRBJ2-3 . TRBV7-9 . CASSFSRGADTQYF TGTGCCAGCAGCTTTAGTCGAGGTGCAGATACGCAGTATTTT
TRBJ2-3 . TRBV29-1 . CSVEDQWGDTQYF TGCAGCGTTGAAGATCAGTGGGGAGATACGCAGTATTTT
TRBJ2-5 . TRBV10-1 TRBD1 CASSPGQGQTQYF TGCGCCAGCAGCCCCGGACAGGGCCAGACCCAGTACTTC
TRBJ2-5 . TRBV27 TRBD2 CASSLGLAGEETQYF TGTGCCAGCAGTTTAGGACTAGCGGGAGAAGAGACCCAGTACTTC
TRBJ1-5 . TRBV28 . CASSFGYRSNQPQHF TGTGCCAGCAGTTTCGGGTATAGGAGCAATCAGCCCCAGCATTTT
TRBJ1-5 . TRBV6-5 TRBD1 CASSVTGNGQPQHF TGTGCCAGCAGTGTGACAGGGAACGGGCAGCCCCAGCATTTT
TRBJ2-7 . TRBV5-4 TRBD2 CASSFPGLADGAYEQYF TGTGCCAGCAGCTTCCCCGGACTAGCGGACGGGGCGTACGAGCAGTACTTC
TRBJ2-1 . TRBV7-8 . CASSLVGTSPNEQFF TGTGCCAGCAGCTTAGTAGGGACTTCTCCAAATGAGCAGTTCTTC
TRBJ2-7 once TRBV18 TRBD1 CASSPSLLNRDSFYEQYF TGTGCCAGCTCACCTTCCCTACTCAACCGGGACAGCTTTTACGAGCAGTACTTC
TRBJ1-1 . TRBV2 TRBD1 CARKQGDGRNTEAFF TGTGCCAGAAAACAGGGGGATGGGAGAAACACTGAAGCTTTCTTT
TRBJ2-2 . TRBV6-5 TRBD2 CASSVREAPGELFF TGTGCCAGCAGTGTACGGGAGGCCCCCGGGGAGCTGTTTTTT
TRBJ1-1 . TRBV7-3 . CASSLSGWAEAFF TGTGCCAGCAGCTTATCGGGCTGGGCTGAAGCTTTCTTT
TRBJ2-7 many TRBV7-9 . CASSLLREGLYEQYF TGTGCCAGCAGCTTATTACGAGAGGGGTTATACGAGCAGTACTTC
TRBJ1-3 . TRBV18 . CASSPEVQGIRSGNTIYF TGTGCCAGCTCACCCGAGGTCCAGGGAATCCGCTCTGGAAACACCATATATTTT
TRBJ2-5 . TRBV11-3 TRBD1 CASSLTSDREETQYF TGTGCCAGCAGCTTAACCTCAGACAGGGAAGAGACCCAGTACTTC
TRBJ1-1 . TRBV28 . CASRPLKMNTEAFF TGTGCCAGCAGGCCTTTAAAAATGAACACTGAAGCTTTCTTT
TRBJ1-2 once TRBV18 TRBD1 CASSRDRGNYGYTF TGTGCCAGCTCTCGGGACAGGGGCAACTATGGCTACACCTTC
TRBJ1-2 . TRBV6-6 . CASRTTGRGYTF TGTGCCAGCAGGACTACAGGGAGGGGCTACACCTTC
TRBJ1-2 . TRBV7-9 . CASSSRQSYGYTF TGTGCCAGCAGCTCAAGACAGAGCTATGGCTACACCTTC
TRBJ2-7 few TRBV5-1 TRBD1 CASSSGTGGYEQYF TGCGCCAGCAGCTCTGGGACAGGGGGGTACGAGCAGTACTTC
TRBJ2-2 . TRBV19 . CATREGAGELFF TGTGCCACTCGTGAGGGGGCCGGGGAGCTGTTTTTT
TRBJ2-5 . TRBV10-3 TRBD2 CAIRPSGGQETQYF TGTGCCATCAGGCCTAGCGGGGGCCAAGAGACCCAGTACTTC
TRBJ2-1 . TRBV11-2 TRBD2 CASSLVFRFAGARVEQFF TGTGCCAGCAGCTTAGTGTTCCGTTTCGCGGGAGCTCGAGTTGAGCAGTTCTTC